This TCR beta chain was identified in a study of monozygotic twins with inflammatory bowel disease. Findings and caveats of the study: For IBD patients, clonotypes shared with others were fewer than for healthy twins, especially with disease activity.

Each sample had eight separate cDNA synthesis reactions. Two nested PCRs, run for about 16 and 10 cycles, were applied to TCRalpha and TCRbeta cDNA. With the 5' RACE reads reprocessed, TCRdb shows one record per CDR3 protein and no DNA. Its table lists about 440,000 distinct CDR3 sequences. A note on this clonotype: As yet, its antigen is unknown.

The CDR3 spans 17 residues. Germline lookup yields CDR1 MNHEY and CDR2 SMNVEV (reference sequence). Isolation of total RNA was performed on whole blood, with no prior T cell sorting. Sequencing input: blood. This chain joins TRBV27 and TRBJ1-1; the D gene TCRdb calls, TRBD1, cannot be checked with no DNA. This sequence was found in a human donor with ulcerative colitis or Crohn's disease, or a healthy co-twin of an affected twin (not recorded which). CDR3: CASSLSGQGLVNTEAFF.